This T cell receptor (beta chain) was sequenced for a study of blood T cell repertoires in COVID-19. As for the study in general: The cDNA or gDNA used as material had been derived from T cells, B-cell-depleted T cells, or PBMCs.

In the original workflow: The assay estimated nucleated cells by amplifying reference gene primers. Only in-frame clones appear in the TCRdb table, and some are missing; sequencing was by immunoSEQ multiplex PCR. Clone size and the V and J calls come from that table; the DNA yielded D and trimming. The data contain around 200,000 clones, 86% of them singletons. Germline trimming cut 2 bases from V and 0 bases from J; bases unmatched to any gene: 7. Germline assignment: CDR1 KGHSH and CDR2 LQKENI. The CDR3 has 17 residues. Adults between about 18 and 95 years of age took part from fewer than 30 US areas. Participants classified as exposed had met a COVID-19 case within 2 weeks before study entry.

The rearrangement links TRBV18 to TRBJ1-1; 9 positions agree with TRBD1. This TCR was sampled from a woman aged 30 to 39 who had been exposed to COVID-19. The sample taken for sequencing was PBMCs or T cells enriched from blood (not recorded which). CDR3: CASSPSQGAIMNTEAFF. The CDR3 nucleotides read TGTGCCAGCTCACCATCACAGGGGGCGATTATGAACACTGAAGCTTTCTTT.